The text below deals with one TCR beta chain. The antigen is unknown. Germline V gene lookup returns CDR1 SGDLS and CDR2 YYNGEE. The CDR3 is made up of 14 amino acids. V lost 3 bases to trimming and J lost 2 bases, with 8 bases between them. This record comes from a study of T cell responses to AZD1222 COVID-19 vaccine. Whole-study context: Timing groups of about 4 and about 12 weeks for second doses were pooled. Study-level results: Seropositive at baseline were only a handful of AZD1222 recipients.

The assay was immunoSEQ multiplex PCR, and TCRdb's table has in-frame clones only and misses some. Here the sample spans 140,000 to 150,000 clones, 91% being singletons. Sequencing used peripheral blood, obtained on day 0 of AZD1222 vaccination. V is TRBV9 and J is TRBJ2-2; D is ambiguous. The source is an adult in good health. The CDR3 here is CASSATHNTGELFF. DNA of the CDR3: TGTGCCAGCAGCGCCACCCACAACACCGGGGAGCTGTTTTTT.